This T cell receptor (beta chain) originates from a study of blood T cells in healthy people across ages. Next came a second PCR, run for about 6 to 11 cycles, which used a sample-barcoded 5' primer along with a J-beta primer mix. TCRdb re-called the 5' RACE reads through MiXCR, storing one row per CDR3 protein. The sample has roughly 1.9 million distinct CDR3 sequences, around 42% seen once. Germline V lookup: CDR1 MNHNY, CDR2 SVGAGI (reference sequence). Trimming stripped 6 bases from V and 7 bases from J, with 13 bases between. The CDR3 spans 13 residues. Each sample yielded at least 6.5 million isolated PBMCs.

The receptor's source is a human donor in good health. Specimen: blood. The chain recombines TRBV6-6 with TRBJ2-4; D gene uncertain. The CDR3 loop reads CASRDEAPNIQYF. The CDR3 coding sequence is TGTGCCAGCAGAGACGAGGCTCCGAACATTCAGTACTTC.